The text below deals with one T cell receptor (beta chain). Distinct nucleotide sequences in the sample also encode this CDR3. CDR3 size: 13 residues. CDR1 KGHSH and CDR2 LQKENI come from the germline V gene. The V gene lost 6 bases and the J gene lost 1 base, with 9 bases spanning the gap. Both 60 Vbeta primers and 13 Jbeta primers went into the PCR. The assay was immunoSEQ multiplex PCR, and TCRdb's table has in-frame clones only and misses some. The sample has under 200,000 clones; about three quarters are singletons. The sample belongs to a study of cytomegalovirus exposure and HLA in healthy donors.

The clonotype was recovered from a middle-aged man in good health and CMV-seronegative. This chain links TRBV18 with TRBJ1-1; no firm D call. The sample comprised PBMCs. The CDR3 nucleotides read TGTGCCAGCTCCCTCGGGGAGAACACTGAAGCTTTCTTT. Encoded protein: CASSLGENTEAFF.